This T cell receptor beta chain derives from a study of a mutant IDH1 vaccine in newly diagnosed glioma. The sample's time point: baseline, week 1 (first vaccination visit). Treatment denoted: pre-vaccination baseline after standard-of-care therapy. Losses at the gene ends were 3 bases for V and 4 bases for J; bases not matched to a gene: 12. Germline lookup yields CDR1 SGHDT and CDR2 YYEEEE. The CDR3 spans 17 residues. Measured with immunoSEQ multiplex PCR; TCRdb has only the in-frame clones, and not every one. The sample records tens of thousands of clones, about 83% being singletons. V usage is TRBV5-6 and J usage is TRBJ2-3; 9 nucleotides align to TRBD1. The TCR was taken from a woman between 50 and 59 years old with glioma. The source was PBMCs, collected from a glioma patient treated with radiotherapy, temozolomide or both. CDR3 sequence reads: CASSSFSGTGNSDTQYF. CDR3 coding DNA: TGTGCCAGCAGCTCGTTCTCCGGGACAGGGAATTCAGATACGCAGTATTTT. The full variable domain, its missing parts supplied by reference TRBV5-6 and TRBJ2-3, is DAGVTQSPTHLIKTRGQQVTLRCSPKSGHDTVSWYQQALGQGPQFIFQYYEEEERQRGNFPDRFSGHQFPNYSSELNVNALLLGDSALYLCASSSFSGTGNSDTQYFGPGTRLTVL.